This T cell receptor beta chain was retrieved from a study of T-cell reconstitution after alpha-beta-depleted transplantation in children (dated by TCRdb to 2016 to 2017). In terms of the full investigation: Using TCR repertoire profiling, the study followed T-cell immune reconstitution in a quantitative way in children after TCRalphabeta/CD19-depleted allogeneic hematopoietic cell transplantation.

This clonotype was detected many times. There is no known antigen for this receptor. There are no base qualities to consult, and no much larger clone falls within one base. Library preparation employed PCR. The listed sequencing device is Illumina HiSeq 2500. Molecular barcoding was employed in the preparation of TCR libraries, with unique molecular identifiers being used to normalize TCRbeta repertoire quantification. In-frame beta chains were kept once TCRdb had trimmed the public reads at Q25 with fastp and called clones with MiXCR. Identical CDR3 proteins give one entry, which carries the most common genes and DNA. This sample gives approximately 91,000 distinct CDR3 sequences in total; roughly 8.8% of them show up just once. 5.5% to 8.5% of the sample rests with the top ten. Clipping removes 2 bases from V and 7 bases from J, with 1 as the unmatched junction base count. The CDR3 starts with the cysteine, ends with the phenylalanine, and has 12 residues. The entry retains the CDR3 DNA only, 36 bases that are in frame from base 1. CDR1 MNHEY and CDR2 SVGEGT were looked up in the germline V gene.

Source: PBMCs from the stem cell graft donor, taken from the stem cell graft. The rearranged segments are TRBV6-2 or TRBV6-3 and TRBJ1-1, and 7 junctional nucleotides match TRBD1. This receptor was identified in a human donor who donated a stem cell graft to a child with congenital amegakaryocytic thrombocytopenia. CDR3 reads: CASSYDRVEAFF. The DNA reads as follows: TGTGCCAGCAGTTACGACAGGGTTGAAGCTTTCTTT.